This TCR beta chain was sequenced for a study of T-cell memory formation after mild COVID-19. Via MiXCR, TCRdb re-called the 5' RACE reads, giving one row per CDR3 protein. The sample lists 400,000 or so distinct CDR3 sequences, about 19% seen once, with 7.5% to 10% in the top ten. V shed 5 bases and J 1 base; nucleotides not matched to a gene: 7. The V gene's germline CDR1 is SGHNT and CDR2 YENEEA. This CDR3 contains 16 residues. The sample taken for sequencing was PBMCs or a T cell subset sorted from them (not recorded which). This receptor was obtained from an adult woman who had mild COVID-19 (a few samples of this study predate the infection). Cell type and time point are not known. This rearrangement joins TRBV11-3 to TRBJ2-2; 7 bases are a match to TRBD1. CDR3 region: CASSKPGQKNTGELFF. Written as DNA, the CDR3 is TGTGCCAGCAGCAAGCCGGGACAGAAGAACACCGGGGAGCTGTTTTTT. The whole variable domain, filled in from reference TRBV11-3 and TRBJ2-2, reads EAGVVQSPRYKIIEKKQPVAFWCNPISGHNTLYWYLQNLGQGPELLIRYENEEAVDDSQLPKDRFSAERLKGVDSTLKIQPAELGDSAVYLCASSKPGQKNTGELFFGEGSRLTVL.